This T cell receptor beta chain is drawn from a study of T cells after posttransplantation cyclophosphamide. The assay was immunoSEQ multiplex PCR, and TCRdb's table has in-frame clones only and misses some. The data contain some 10,000 clones, 80% to 90% of them singletons. Busulfan-fludarabine conditioning, marrow transplant, and cyclophosphamide on days +3 and +4 were administered. Trimming cost V 7 bases and J 2 bases, with 14 bases left between them. The CDR3 runs to 14 residues. The germline V gene has CDR1 LNHDA and CDR2 SQIVND (reference sequence). The chain links TRBV19 to TRBJ2-5; possibly TRBD2 for D (7 bases). This receptor was obtained from a female patient aged 50-59 years who received an allogeneic stem cell transplant from a related donor, was CMV-positive, and had no GVHD. Some of these T cells may belong to the graft donor. The sample in question was PBMCs, obtained after allogeneic stem cell transplant with posttransplant cyclophosphamide. The CDR3 reads CASNEGGVQETQYF. In nucleotides, the CDR3 is TGTGCCAGTAATGAGGGGGGGGTACAAGAGACCCAGTACTTC.